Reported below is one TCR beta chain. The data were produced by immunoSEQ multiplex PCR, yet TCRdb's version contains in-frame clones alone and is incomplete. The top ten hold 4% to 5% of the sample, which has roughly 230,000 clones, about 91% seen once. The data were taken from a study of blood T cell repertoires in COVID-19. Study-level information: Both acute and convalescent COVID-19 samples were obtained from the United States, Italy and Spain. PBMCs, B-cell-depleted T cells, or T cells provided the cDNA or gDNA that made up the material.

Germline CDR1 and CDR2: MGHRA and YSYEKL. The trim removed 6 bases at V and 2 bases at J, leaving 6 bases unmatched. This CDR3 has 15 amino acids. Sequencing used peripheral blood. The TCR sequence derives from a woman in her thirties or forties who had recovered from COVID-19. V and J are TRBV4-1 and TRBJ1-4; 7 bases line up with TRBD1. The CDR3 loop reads CASRKTGATNEKLFF. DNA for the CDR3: TGCGCCAGCAGGAAAACAGGGGCGACTAATGAAAAACTGTTTTTT.